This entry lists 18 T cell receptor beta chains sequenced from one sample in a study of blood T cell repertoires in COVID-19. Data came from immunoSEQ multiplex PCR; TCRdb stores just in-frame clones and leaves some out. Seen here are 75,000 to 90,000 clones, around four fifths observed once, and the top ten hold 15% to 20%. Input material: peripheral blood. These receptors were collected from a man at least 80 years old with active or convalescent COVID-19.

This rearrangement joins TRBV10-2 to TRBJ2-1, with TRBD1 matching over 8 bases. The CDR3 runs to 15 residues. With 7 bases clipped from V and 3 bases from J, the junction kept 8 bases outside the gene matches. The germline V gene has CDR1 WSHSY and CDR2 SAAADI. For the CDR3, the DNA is TGCGCCAGCACCGCGGGCAGGGGGCACTACAATGAGCAGTTCTTC. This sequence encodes CASTAGRGHYNEQFF.

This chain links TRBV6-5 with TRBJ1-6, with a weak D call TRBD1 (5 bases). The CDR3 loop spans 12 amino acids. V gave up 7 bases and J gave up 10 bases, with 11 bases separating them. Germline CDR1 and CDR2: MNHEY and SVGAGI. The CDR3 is CASTGLHSPLHF. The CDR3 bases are TGTGCCAGCACGGGACTTCACTCACCCCTCCACTTT.

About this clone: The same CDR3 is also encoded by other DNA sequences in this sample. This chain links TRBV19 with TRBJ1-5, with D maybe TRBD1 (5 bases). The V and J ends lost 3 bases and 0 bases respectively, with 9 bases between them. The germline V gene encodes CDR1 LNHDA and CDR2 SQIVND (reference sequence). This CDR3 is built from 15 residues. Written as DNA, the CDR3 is TGTGCCAGTAGTATCGGGGGGGGTAGCAATCAGCCCCAGCATTTT. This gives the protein CASSIGGGSNQPQHF.

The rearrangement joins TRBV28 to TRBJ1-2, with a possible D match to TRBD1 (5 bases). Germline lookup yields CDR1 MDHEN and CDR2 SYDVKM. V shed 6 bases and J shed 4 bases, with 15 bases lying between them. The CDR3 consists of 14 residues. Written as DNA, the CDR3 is TGTGCCAGCAGGAACCTGGGGGGACTCTATGGCTACACCTTC. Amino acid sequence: CASRNLGGLYGYTF.

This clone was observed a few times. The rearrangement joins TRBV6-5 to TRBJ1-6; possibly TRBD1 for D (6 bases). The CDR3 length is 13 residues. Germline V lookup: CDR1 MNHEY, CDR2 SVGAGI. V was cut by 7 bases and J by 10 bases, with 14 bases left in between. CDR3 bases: TGTGCCAGCAAGACAGGTTTTGAATCACCCCTCCACTTT. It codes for CASKTGFESPLHF.

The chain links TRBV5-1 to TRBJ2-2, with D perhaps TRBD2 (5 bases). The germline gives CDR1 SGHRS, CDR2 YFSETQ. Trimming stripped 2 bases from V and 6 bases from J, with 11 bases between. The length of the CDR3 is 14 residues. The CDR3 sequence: CASSFRLPAGELFF. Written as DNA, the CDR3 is TGCGCCAGCAGCTTTAGACTACCAGCCGGGGAGCTGTTTTTT.

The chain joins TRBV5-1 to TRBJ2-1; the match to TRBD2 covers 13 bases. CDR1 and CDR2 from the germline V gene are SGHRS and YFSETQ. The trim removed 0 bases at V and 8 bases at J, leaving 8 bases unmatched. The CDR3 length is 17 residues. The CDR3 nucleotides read TGCGCCAGCAGCTTGGCCGCGGGACTAGCGGGATCTCATGAGCAGTTCTTC. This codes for CASSLAAGLAGSHEQFF.

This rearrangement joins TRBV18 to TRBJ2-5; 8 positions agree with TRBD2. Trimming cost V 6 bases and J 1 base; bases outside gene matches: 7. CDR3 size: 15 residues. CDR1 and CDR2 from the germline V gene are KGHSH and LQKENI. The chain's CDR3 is CASSYNAGGQETQYF. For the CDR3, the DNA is TGTGCCAGCTCCTACAATGCGGGGGGCCAAGAGACCCAGTACTTC.

The chain's CDR3 is CASSQGQWSEQYV. The CDR3 DNA reads as TGTGCCAGCAGCCAAGGACAGTGGTCCGAGCAGTACGTC. The rearrangement links TRBV3-1 (or the pseudogene TRBV3-2) to TRBJ2-7, with D tentatively TRBD1 (5 bases). Germline V gene lookup returns CDR1 LGHDT and CDR2 YNNKEL (reference sequence). Between the trimmed V and J ends, which lost 1 base and 6 bases, there was a span of 10 bases. The CDR3 is 13 residues long.

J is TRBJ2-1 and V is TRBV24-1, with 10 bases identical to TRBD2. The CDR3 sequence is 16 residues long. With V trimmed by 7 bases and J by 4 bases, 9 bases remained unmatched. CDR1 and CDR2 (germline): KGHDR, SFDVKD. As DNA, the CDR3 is TGTGCCACCAGACGCCGTAGCGGGAGGATATACAATGAGCAGTTCTTC. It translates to CATRRRSGRIYNEQFF.

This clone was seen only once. The CDR3 region has the DNA TGTGCCAGCAGTGAATATGTCTACGAGCAGTACGTC. Its protein is CASSEYVYEQYV. The chain employs TRBV2 and TRBJ2-7; D is uncertain. Looked up from germline, CDR1 is SNHLY and CDR2 is FYNNEI. V shed 2 bases and J shed 3 bases, with 5 bases lying between them. This CDR3 has 12 amino acids.

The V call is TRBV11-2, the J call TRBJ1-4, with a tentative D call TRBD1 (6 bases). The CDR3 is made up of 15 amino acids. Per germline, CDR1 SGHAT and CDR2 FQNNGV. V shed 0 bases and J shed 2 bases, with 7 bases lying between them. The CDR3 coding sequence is TGTGCCAGCAGCTTAGACAGGGGCACTAATGAAAAACTGTTTTTT. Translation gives CASSLDRGTNEKLFF.

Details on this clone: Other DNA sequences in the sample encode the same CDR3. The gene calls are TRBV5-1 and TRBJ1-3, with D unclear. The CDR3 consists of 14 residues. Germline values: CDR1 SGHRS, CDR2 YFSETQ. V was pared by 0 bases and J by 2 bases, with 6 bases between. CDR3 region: CASSLGGPGNTIYF. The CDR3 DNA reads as TGCGCCAGCAGCTTGGGAGGTCCTGGAAACACCATATATTTT.

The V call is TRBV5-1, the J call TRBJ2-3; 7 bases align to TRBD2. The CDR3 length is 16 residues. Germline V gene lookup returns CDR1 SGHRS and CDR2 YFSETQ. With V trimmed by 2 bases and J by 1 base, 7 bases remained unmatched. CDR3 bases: TGCGCCAGCAGCTTCAGAACTAGCGCTGGCACAGATACGCAGTATTTT. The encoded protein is CASSFRTSAGTDTQYF.

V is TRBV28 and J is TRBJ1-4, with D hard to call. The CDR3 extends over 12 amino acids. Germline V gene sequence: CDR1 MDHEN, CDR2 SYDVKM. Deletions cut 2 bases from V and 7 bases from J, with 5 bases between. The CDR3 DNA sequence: TGTGCCAGCAGTTTAAATCGTGAAAAACTGTTTTTT. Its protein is CASSLNREKLFF.

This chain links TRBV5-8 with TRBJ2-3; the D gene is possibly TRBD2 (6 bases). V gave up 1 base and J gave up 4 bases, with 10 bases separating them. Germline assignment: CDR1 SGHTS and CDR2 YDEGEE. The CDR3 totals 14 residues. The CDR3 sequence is CASSLRREADTQYF. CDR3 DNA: TGTGCCAGCAGCTTGCGAAGGGAGGCAGATACGCAGTATTTT.

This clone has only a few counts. CDR3 bases: TGTGCCAGCAGGGGGCTTGGCGAGCAGTTCTTC. It translates to CASRGLGEQFF. The rearrangement links TRBV6-5 to TRBJ2-1; D possibly corresponds to TRBD1 (5 bases). The V end was cut by 6 bases, the J end by 10 bases, with 10 bases between. The CDR3 is 11 residues long. Germline lookup yields CDR1 MNHEY and CDR2 SVGAGI.

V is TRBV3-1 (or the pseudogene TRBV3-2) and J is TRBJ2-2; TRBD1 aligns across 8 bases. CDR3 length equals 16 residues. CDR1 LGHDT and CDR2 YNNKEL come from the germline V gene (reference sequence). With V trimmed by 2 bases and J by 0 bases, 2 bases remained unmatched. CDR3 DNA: TGTGCCAGCAGCCAACAGGACAGGGCGAACACCGGGGAGCTGTTTTTT. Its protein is CASSQQDRANTGELFF.